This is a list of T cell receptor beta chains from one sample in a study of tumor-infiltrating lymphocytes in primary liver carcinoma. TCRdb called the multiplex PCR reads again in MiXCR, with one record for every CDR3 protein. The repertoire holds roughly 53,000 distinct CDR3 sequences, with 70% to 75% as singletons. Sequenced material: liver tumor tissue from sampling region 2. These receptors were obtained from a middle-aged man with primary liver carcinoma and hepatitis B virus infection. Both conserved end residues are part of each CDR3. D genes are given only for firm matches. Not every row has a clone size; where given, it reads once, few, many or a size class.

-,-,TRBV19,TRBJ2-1,CASSIGGGPYNEQFF,TGTGCCAGTAGTATTGGGGGCGGTCCCTACAATGAGCAGTTCTTC
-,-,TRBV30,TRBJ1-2,CAWSVRTYGYTF,TGTGCCTGGAGTGTCCGGACATATGGCTACACCTTC
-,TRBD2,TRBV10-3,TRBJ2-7,CATSTSVGLDEQCF,TGTGCCACGTCGACTAGCGTAGGCCTGGACGAGCAGTGCTTC
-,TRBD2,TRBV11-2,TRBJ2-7,CASSLSVGLAGGGYEQCF,TGTGCCAGCAGCTTATCCGTTGGACTAGCGGGAGGGGGATATGAGCAGTGCTTC
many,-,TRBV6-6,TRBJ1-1,CASSYGSRLNTEAFF,TGTGCCAGCAGTTACGGCAGCCGGCTGAACACTGAAGCTTTCTTT
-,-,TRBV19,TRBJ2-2,CASTKGHQTGELFF,TGTGCCAGTACCAAGGGACATCAGACCGGGGAGCTGTTTTTT
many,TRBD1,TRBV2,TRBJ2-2,CASTRGGTGVPGELFF,TGTGCCAGCACCCGAGGAGGGACAGGGGTACCCGGGGAGCTGTTTTTT
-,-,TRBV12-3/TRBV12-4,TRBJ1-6,CASTATGFGVLHF,TGTGCCAGCACCGCTACAGGGTTTGGAGTCCTCCACTTT
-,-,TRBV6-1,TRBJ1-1,CVTSELSRGDEAFF,TGTGTCACCAGTGAATTGAGCAGGGGAGATGAAGCTTTCTTT
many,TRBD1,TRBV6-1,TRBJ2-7,CASSERGQAYEQYF,TGTGCCAGCAGTGAACGCGGACAGGCCTACGAGCAGTACTTC
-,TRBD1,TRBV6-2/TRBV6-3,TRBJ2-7,CVSSRQGITDKQYF,TGTGTCAGCAGTAGACAGGGAATAACGGACAAGCAGTACTTC
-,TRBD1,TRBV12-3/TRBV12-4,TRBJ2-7,CASSTGQNLGEQYF,TGTGCCAGCAGCACGGGACAGAATCTCGGCGAGCAGTACTTC
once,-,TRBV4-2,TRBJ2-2,CASSQDEDEQSVGDLFF,TGTGCCAGCAGCCAAGACGAGGACGAGCAGTCAGTCGGGGACCTGTTTTTT
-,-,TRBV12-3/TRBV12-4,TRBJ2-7,CTSSPHGLSYEQYF,TGTACCAGCAGTCCTCACGGGTTATCCTACGAGCAGTACTTC
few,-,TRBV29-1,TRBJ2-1,CSVKRGDERFF,TGCAGCGTAAAAAGGGGAGATGAGCGGTTCTTC
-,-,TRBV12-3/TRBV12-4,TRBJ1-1,CANSPRGSSTEAFF,TGTGCCAATAGTCCCCGGGGATCGAGCACTGAAGCTTTCTTT
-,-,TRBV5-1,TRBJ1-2,CASSIMEGDGYTF,TGCGCCAGCAGCATCATGGAGGGAGATGGTTACACCTTC
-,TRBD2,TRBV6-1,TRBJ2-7,CASISGKSYEQYF,TGTGCCAGTATTAGCGGGAAATCCTACGAGCAGTACTTC
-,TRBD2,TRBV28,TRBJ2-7,CASRTSGRAYVQYF,TGTGCCAGCAGGACTAGCGGGCGAGCTTACGTGCAGTACTTC
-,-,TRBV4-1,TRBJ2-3,CASSQDMPNTQYF,TGCGCCAGTAGCCAAGATATGCCTAATACGCAGTACTTT
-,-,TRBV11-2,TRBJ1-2,CISSLEGNYDYTF,TGTATCAGCAGCTTAGAGGGGAACTATGACTACACTTTC
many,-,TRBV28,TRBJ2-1,CASNGRSASYNEQFF,TGTGCCAGCAATGGTCGCTCGGCCTCCTACAATGAGCAGTTCTTC
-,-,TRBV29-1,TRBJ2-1,CSVHGTSCNEQSF,TGCAGCGTTCACGGGACATCATGCAATGAGCAGTCCTTC